These 12 T cell receptor beta chains were sequenced from one sample in a study of radiation and T cells in renal cell carcinoma. Libraries were prepared by immunoSEQ multiplex PCR; TCRdb keeps only in-frame clonotypes and omits some of them. In the table there are 150,000 or so clones, about 85% of which are singletons. Time point meaning: baseline pretreatment blood. Treatment reported: 15 Gy SBRT to primary tumor, nephrectomy 4 weeks later. The input for sequencing was blood, taken from a patient whose treatment included radiotherapy and nephrectomy. These receptors were taken from a woman aged 70-85 years with renal cell carcinoma.

The gene calls are TRBV19 and TRBJ1-3; unclear D gene. CDR1 LNHDA and CDR2 SQIVND come from the germline V gene (reference sequence). The CDR3 covers 13 residues. V was pared by 3 bases and J by 0 bases, with 3 bases between. CDR3 protein: CASSILSGNTIYF. The CDR3 DNA reads as TGTGCCAGTAGTATCCTCTCTGGAAACACCATATATTTT.

The V gene is TRBV6-1, the J gene TRBJ2-5, with TRBD2 matching over 8 bases. Germline V CDR1 and CDR2: MNHNS, SASEGT. Germline trimming cut 6 bases from V and 1 base from J; bases unmatched to any gene: 4. The CDR3 consists of 14 residues. In DNA, the CDR3 is TGTGCCAGCAGCGCCGGACTAGCCCAAGAGACCCAGTACTTC. Translation gives CASSAGLAQETQYF.

V gene TRBV5-4 combines with J gene TRBJ1-1, with TRBD1 identical over 7 bases. Germline CDR1 is SGHNT and CDR2 is YYREEE (reference sequence). The length of the CDR3 is 15 residues. J lost 7 bases, V lost 4 bases, and 13 bases had no gene match. This CDR3 reads CASSRKQGERGEAFF. The CDR3 nucleotides read TGTGCCAGCAGCCGAAAGCAGGGGGAGAGAGGTGAAGCTTTCTTT.

The V gene is TRBV6-5, the J gene TRBJ1-1; D unresolved. The CDR3 is 8 amino acids. Trimming took 7 bases from V and 8 from J, leaving 2 bases between them. The germline gives CDR1 MNHEY, CDR2 SVGAGI. In DNA form, the CDR3 reads TGTGCCAGCACGGAAGCTTTCTTT. Amino acid sequence: CASTEAFF.

V is TRBV2 and J is TRBJ2-3; tentatively, D is TRBD1 (5 bases). V gave up 7 bases and J gave up 2 bases, with 13 bases separating them. CDR3 length equals 14 residues. Looked up from germline, CDR1 is SNHLY and CDR2 is FYNNEI. This CDR3 reads CASTPVRATDTQYF. The CDR3 region has the DNA TGTGCCAGCACTCCGGTCAGGGCCACAGATACGCAGTATTTT.

V and J are TRBV27 and TRBJ2-7, with D unclear. V lost 6 bases and J lost 0, with 12 bases in between. This CDR3 is built from 14 residues. Germline V gene lookup returns CDR1 MNHEY and CDR2 SMNVEV (reference sequence). The CDR3: CASSSLTTSYEQYF. The CDR3 region has the DNA TGTGCCAGCAGCTCCCTTACCACCTCCTACGAGCAGTACTTC.

This clone was seen only once. The chain uses TRBV18 and TRBJ1-5, with D perhaps matching TRBD1 (6 bases). Germline CDR1 and CDR2: KGHSH and LQKENI. The CDR3 has 15 amino acids. Trimming pared 2 bases from V and 2 bases from J, leaving 10 bases between. CDR3 loop: CASSPAGERNQPQHF. The CDR3 bases are TGTGCCAGCTCACCAGCAGGGGAACGCAATCAGCCCCAGCATTTT.

The V and J genes are TRBV19 and TRBJ2-1; no reliable D call. The CDR3 loop spans 15 amino acids. The germline V gene encodes CDR1 LNHDA and CDR2 SQIVND (reference sequence). V dropped 3 bases and J dropped 0 bases, with 9 bases sitting between them. The DNA for the CDR3 is TGTGCCAGTAGTATGAAGCTAACCTCCTACAATGAGCAGTTCTTC. It encodes CASSMKLTSYNEQFF.

This clone was counted a single time. V and J are TRBV5-1 and TRBJ2-5; D ambiguous. The V gene's germline CDR1 is SGHRS and CDR2 YFSETQ. The CDR3 contains 15 residues. V lost 1 base and J 1 base, leaving 11 bases between the germline ends. The CDR3 nucleotides are TGCGCCAGCAGCTTGTCCCAGCACTCCCAAGAGACCCAGTACTTC. Its protein is CASSLSQHSQETQYF.

The chain combines TRBV11-3 with TRBJ2-3, with 11 bases that match TRBD1. The CDR3 is 15 amino acids. Germline CDR1 is SGHNT and CDR2 is YENEEA. The trim removed 3 bases at V and 5 bases at J, leaving 4 bases unmatched. CDR3 sequence (DNA): TGTGCCAGCAGCTTCAGGACAGGGGGCAGAGATACGCAGTATTTT. Its translation: CASSFRTGGRDTQYF.

The chain is built from TRBV19 and TRBJ1-6; 9 nucleotides match TRBD1. With 4 bases clipped from V and 3 bases from J, the junction kept 19 bases outside the gene matches. The germline CDR1 and CDR2 sequences are LNHDA and SQIVND (reference sequence). This CDR3 spans 21 amino acids. CDR3 in amino acids: CASSRPGGTGLRESYNSPLHF. DNA of the CDR3: TGTGCCAGTAGTAGGCCTGGTGGGACAGGGCTAAGGGAGAGCTATAATTCACCCCTCCACTTT.

The chain has TRBV5-6 and TRBJ2-2, with TRBD2 matching over 8 bases. J was trimmed by 0 bases and V by 0 bases; bases with no gene match: 4. This CDR3 region has 17 residues. Germline V gives CDR1 SGHDT, CDR2 YYEEEE. The CDR3 DNA is TGTGCCAGCAGCTTGGTCGGCGGGGGGCCGAACACCGGGGAGCTGTTTTTT. It translates to CASSLVGGGPNTGELFF.